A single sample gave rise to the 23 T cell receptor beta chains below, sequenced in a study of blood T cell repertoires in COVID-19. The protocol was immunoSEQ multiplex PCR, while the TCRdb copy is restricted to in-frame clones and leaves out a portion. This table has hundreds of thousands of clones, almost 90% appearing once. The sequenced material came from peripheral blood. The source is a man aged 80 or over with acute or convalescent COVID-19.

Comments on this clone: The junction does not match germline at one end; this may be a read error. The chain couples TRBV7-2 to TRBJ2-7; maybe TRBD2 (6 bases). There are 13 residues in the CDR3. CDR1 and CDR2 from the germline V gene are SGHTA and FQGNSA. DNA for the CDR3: TGTGCCAGCAGTAAACTACCGGAGAGACTAGTGGACTTC. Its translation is CASSKLPERLVDF.

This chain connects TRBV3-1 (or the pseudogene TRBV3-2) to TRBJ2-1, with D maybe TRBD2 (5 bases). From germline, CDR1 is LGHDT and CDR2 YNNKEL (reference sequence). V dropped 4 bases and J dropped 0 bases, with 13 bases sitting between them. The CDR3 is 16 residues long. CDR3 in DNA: TGTGCCAGCAGCCTGAGAGGGTACTTCTCCTACAATGAGCAGTTCTTC. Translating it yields CASSLRGYFSYNEQFF.

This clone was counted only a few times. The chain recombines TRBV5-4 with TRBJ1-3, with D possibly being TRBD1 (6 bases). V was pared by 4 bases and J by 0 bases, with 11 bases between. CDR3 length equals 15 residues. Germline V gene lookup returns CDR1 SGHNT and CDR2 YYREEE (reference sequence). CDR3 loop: CASSLDRTSGNTIYF. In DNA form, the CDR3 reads TGTGCCAGCAGCCTGGACAGAACCTCTGGAAACACCATATATTTT.

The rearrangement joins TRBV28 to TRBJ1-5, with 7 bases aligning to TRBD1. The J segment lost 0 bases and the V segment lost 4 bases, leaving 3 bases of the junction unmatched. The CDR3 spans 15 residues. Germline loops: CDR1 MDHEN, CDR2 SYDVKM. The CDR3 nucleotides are TGTGCCAGCAGTTGGGACAGTCATAGCAATCAGCCCCAGCATTTT. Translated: CASSWDSHSNQPQHF. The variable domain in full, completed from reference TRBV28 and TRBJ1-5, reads DVKVTQSSRYLVKRTGEKVFLECVQDMDHENMFWYRQDPGLGLRLIYFSYDVKMKEKGDIPEGYSVSREKKERFSLILESASTNQTSMYLCASSWDSHSNQPQHFGDGTRLSIL.

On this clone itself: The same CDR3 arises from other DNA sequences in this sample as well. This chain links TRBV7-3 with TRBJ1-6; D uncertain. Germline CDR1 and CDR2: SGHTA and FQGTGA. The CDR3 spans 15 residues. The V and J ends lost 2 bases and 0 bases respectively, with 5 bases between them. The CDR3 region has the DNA TGTGCCAGCAGCTTATCGAGCTCCTATAATTCACCCCTCCACTTT. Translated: CASSLSSSYNSPLHF.

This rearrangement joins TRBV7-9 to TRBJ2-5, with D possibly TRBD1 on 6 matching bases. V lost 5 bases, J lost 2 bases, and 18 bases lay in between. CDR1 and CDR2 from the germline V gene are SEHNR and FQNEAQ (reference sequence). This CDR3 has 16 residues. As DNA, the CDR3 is TGTGCCAGCAGCGATCCGGGACACCCGGTACAAGAGACCCAGTACTTC. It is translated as CASSDPGHPVQETQYF.

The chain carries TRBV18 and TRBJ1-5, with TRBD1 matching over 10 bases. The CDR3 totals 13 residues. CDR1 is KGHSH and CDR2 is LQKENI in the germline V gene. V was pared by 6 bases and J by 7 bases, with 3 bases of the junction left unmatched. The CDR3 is CASSGQGLQPQHF. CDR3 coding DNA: TGTGCCAGCTCGGGACAGGGGCTACAGCCCCAGCATTTT.

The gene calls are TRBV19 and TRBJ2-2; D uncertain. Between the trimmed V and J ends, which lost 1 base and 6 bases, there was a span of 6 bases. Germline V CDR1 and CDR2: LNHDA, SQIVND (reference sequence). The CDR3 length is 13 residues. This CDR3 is CASSIARAGELFF. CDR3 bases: TGTGCCAGTAGTATAGCCCGGGCCGGGGAGCTGTTTTTT.

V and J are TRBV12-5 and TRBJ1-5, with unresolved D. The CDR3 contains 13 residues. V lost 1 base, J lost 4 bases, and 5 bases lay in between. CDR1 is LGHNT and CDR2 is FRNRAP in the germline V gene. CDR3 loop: CASGLEPNQPQHF. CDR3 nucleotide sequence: TGTGCTAGTGGTTTGGAGCCTAATCAGCCCCAGCATTTT. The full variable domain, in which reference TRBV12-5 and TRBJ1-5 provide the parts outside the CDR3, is DARVTQTPRHKVTEMGQEVTMRCQPILGHNTVFWYRQTMMQGLELLAYFRNRAPLDDSGMPKDRFSAEMPDATLATLKIQPSEPRDSAVYFCASGLEPNQPQHFGDGTRLSIL.

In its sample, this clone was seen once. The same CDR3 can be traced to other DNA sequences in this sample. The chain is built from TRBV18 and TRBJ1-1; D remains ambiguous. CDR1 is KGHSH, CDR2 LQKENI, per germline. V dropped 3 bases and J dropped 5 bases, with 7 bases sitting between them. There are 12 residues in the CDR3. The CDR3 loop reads CASSPGATEAFF. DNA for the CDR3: TGTGCCAGCTCACCGGGAGCTACTGAAGCTTTCTTT. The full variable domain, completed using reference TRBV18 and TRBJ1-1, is NAGVMQNPRHLVRRRGQEARLRCSPMKGHSHVYWYRQLPEEGLKFMVYLQKENIIDESGMPKERFSAEFPKEGPSILRIQQVVRGDSAAYFCASSPGATEAFFGQGTRLTVV.

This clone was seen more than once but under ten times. The CDR3 DNA reads TGTGCCAGCAGTAACCAACTATTTGACACCCAGTACTTC. Encoded protein: CASSNQLFDTQYF. This chain connects TRBV2 to TRBJ2-5; no clear D. The length of the CDR3 is 13 residues. The germline V gene has CDR1 SNHLY and CDR2 FYNNEI. Trimming took off 5 bases at V and 8 bases at J, with 15 bases between the two ends.

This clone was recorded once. CDR3 sequence reads: CASSVVSSGSLVEQFF. The CDR3 DNA follows: TGTGCCAGCAGCGTAGTGTCTAGCGGGAGTTTGGTTGAGCAGTTCTTC. The chain couples TRBV9 to TRBJ2-1; 10 positions agree with TRBD2. The CDR3 spans 16 residues. The germline V gene has CDR1 SGDLS and CDR2 YYNGEE. Unmatched junction bases numbered 9, after V lost 0 bases and J lost 9 bases. Full variable domain (outside the CDR3, taken from reference TRBV9 and TRBJ2-1): DSGVTQTPKHLITATGQRVTLRCSPRSGDLSVYWYQQSLDQGLQFLIQYYNGEERAKGNILERFSAQQFPDLHSELNLSSLELGDSALYFCASSVVSSGSLVEQFFGPGTRLTVL.

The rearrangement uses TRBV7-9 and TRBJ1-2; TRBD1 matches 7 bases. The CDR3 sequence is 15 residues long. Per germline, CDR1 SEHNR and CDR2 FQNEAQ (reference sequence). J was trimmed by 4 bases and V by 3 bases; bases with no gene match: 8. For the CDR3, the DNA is TGTGCCAGCAGCTTGGGGCAGGGGGGTTCCTATGGCTACACCTTC. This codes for CASSLGQGGSYGYTF.

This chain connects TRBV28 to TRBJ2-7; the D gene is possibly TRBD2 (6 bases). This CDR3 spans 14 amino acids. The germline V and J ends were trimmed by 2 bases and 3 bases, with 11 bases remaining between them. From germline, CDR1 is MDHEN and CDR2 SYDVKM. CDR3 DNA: TGTGCCAGCAGTTTAATCGGGGGTCTCTACGAGCAGTACTTC. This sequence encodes CASSLIGGLYEQYF. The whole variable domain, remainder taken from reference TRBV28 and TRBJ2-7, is DVKVTQSSRYLVKRTGEKVFLECVQDMDHENMFWYRQDPGLGLRLIYFSYDVKMKEKGDIPEGYSVSREKKERFSLILESASTNQTSMYLCASSLIGGLYEQYFGPGTRLTVT.

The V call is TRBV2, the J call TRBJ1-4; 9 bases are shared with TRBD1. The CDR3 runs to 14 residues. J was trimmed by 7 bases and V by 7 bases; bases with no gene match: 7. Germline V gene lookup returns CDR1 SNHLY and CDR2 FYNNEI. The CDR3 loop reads CASNQGQGGEKLFF. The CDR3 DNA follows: TGTGCCAGCAACCAGGGACAGGGCGGTGAAAAACTGTTTTTT.

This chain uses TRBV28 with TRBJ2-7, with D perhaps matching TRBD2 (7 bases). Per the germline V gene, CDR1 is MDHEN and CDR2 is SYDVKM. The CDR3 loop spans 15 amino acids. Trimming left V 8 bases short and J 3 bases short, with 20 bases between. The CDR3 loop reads CASLGGGRGFYEQYF. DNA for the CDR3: TGTGCCAGCCTGGGGGGGGGCAGAGGTTTCTACGAGCAGTACTTC.

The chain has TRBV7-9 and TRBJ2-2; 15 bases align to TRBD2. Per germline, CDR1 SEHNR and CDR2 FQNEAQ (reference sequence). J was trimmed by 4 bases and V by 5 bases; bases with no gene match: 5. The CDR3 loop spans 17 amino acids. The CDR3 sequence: CASSQTGLAGGTGELFF. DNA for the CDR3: TGTGCCAGCAGCCAAACGGGACTAGCGGGAGGCACCGGGGAGCTGTTTTTT.

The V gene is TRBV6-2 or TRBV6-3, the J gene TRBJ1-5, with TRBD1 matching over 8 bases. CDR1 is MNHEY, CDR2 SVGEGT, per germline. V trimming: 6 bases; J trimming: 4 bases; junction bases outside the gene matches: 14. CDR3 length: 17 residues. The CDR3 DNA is TGTGCCAGCAGCCGGGGACAGGTTCTGGCCCGGAATCAGCCCCAGCATTTT. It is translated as CASSRGQVLARNQPQHF.

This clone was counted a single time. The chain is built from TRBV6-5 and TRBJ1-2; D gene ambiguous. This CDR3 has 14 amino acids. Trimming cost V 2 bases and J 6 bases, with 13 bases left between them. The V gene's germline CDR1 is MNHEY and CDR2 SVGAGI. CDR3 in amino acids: CASSYRPGLNGYTF. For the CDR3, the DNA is TGTGCCAGCAGTTACCGCCCAGGTCTGAATGGCTACACCTTC.

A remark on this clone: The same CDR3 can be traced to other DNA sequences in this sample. CDR3 nucleotide sequence: TGTGCCAGCTCCCCAGAGTTGAGCTCCTACAATGAGCAGTTCTTC. This sequence encodes CASSPELSSYNEQFF. The rearrangement uses TRBV18 and TRBJ2-1, with D unresolved. CDR3 length equals 15 residues. The V end was cut by 6 bases, the J end by 0 bases, with 12 bases between. CDR1 is KGHSH and CDR2 is LQKENI in the germline V gene.

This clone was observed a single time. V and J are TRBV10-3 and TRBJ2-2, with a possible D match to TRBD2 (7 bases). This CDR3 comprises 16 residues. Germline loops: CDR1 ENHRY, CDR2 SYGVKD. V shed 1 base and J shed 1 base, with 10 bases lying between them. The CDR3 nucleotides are TGTGCCATCAGTGAGTGGGGGGGCTGGAACACCGGGGAGCTGTTTTTT. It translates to CAISEWGGWNTGELFF.

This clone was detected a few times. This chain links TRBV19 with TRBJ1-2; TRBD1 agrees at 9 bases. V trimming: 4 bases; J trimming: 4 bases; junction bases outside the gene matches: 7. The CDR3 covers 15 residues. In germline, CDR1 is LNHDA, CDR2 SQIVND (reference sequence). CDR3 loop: CASSTQTGGGYGYTF. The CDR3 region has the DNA TGTGCCAGTAGTACCCAGACAGGGGGAGGCTATGGCTACACCTTC.

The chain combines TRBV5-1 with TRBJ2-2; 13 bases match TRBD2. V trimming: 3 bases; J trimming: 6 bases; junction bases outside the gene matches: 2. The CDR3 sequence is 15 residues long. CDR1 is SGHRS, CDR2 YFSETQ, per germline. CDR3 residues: CASSSTSGRAGELFF. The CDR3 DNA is TGCGCCAGCAGCTCCACTAGCGGGAGGGCCGGGGAGCTGTTTTTT.